Each of the 7 T cell receptor beta chains below was sequenced from the same sample in a study of response to subunit inactivated influenza vaccine. TCRdb re-called the RT-PCR reads with MiXCR, one entry per CDR3 protein. The table lists around 500,000 distinct CDR3 sequences, 9.5% to 13% of them singletons. The sequences come from PBMCs from blood, collected roughly 6 weeks after vaccination. The receptors come from a man aged 45-60 years who received an inactivated influenza vaccine.

This chain uses TRBV25-1 with TRBJ2-7; 8 positions agree with TRBD2. This CDR3 spans 15 amino acids. Trimming cost V 7 bases and J 5 bases; bases outside gene matches: 13. CDR1 MGHDK and CDR2 SYGVNS come from the germline V gene. The CDR3 protein is CASTQAGVVSDEQYF. DNA for the CDR3: TGTGCCAGCACCCAAGCGGGGGTCGTTTCTGACGAGCAGTACTTC.

This clonotype was picked up many times. This sequence joins TRBV6-5 and TRBJ2-7; 8 bases are shared with TRBD1. Germline trimming cut 2 bases from V and 3 bases from J; bases unmatched to any gene: 9. Germline values: CDR1 MNHEY, CDR2 SVGAGI. The CDR3 runs 16 residues. DNA of the CDR3: TGTGCCAGCAGTTACAGAGCCGGGACAGGAGACTACGAGCAGTACTTC. Amino acids: CASSYRAGTGDYEQYF.

The V and J genes are TRBV5-5 and TRBJ2-2, with TRBD1 matching 9 bases. Germline V CDR1 and CDR2: SGHKS, YYEKEE (reference sequence). This CDR3 is 15 amino acids long. The trim removed 6 bases at V and 7 bases at J, leaving 10 bases unmatched. The CDR3 spells CASILPGQGVGELFF. In DNA, the CDR3 is TGTGCCAGCATTCTACCGGGACAGGGTGTCGGGGAGCTGTTTTTT.

This clonotype was seen repeatedly, ten times or more. The rearrangement joins TRBV7-9 to TRBJ2-3, with D perhaps TRBD1 (5 bases). CDR3 length: 16 amino acids. Germline CDR1 reads SEHNR; CDR2 reads FQNEAQ (reference sequence). V was pared by 5 bases and J by 2 bases, with 17 bases between. The CDR3 loop is CASSPSQTAITDTQYF. The CDR3 DNA reads as TGTGCCAGCAGCCCTTCCCAGACAGCCATCACAGATACGCAGTATTTT.

This clonotype was picked up a small number of times. The chain employs TRBV5-1 and TRBJ2-1; D is perhaps TRBD2 (6 bases). The CDR3 sequence is 15 residues long. Trimming removed 4 bases at V and 4 bases at J, with 15 bases between. Germline CDR1 is SGHRS and CDR2 is YFSETQ. CDR3 nucleotide sequence: TGCGCCAGCAGCGATTCGGGAGAACCGTACAATGAGCAGTTCTTC. This translates into CASSDSGEPYNEQFF.

This clonotype appeared many times. This chain joins TRBV6-1 and TRBJ2-1, with 9 bases identical to TRBD2. The CDR3 consists of 15 residues. Germline lookup yields CDR1 MNHNS and CDR2 SASEGT. Trimming at V came to 6 bases and at J to 2 bases, leaving 5 bases not matched to a gene. CDR3 DNA: TGTGCCAGCAGAGCGGCTAGCGGGACCTACAATGAGCAGTTCTTC. This gives the protein CASRAASGTYNEQFF.

This chain uses TRBV20-1 with TRBJ2-7; the D call may be TRBD1 or TRBD2 (5 bases each). This CDR3 has 14 residues. The V end was cut by 0 bases, the J end by 1 base, with 10 bases between. Per germline, CDR1 DFQATT and CDR2 SNEGSKA (reference sequence). The CDR3 DNA sequence: TGCAGTGCTAGAGAATGGGGGAGTTCCTACGAGCAGTACTTC. The encoded protein is CSAREWGSSYEQYF.